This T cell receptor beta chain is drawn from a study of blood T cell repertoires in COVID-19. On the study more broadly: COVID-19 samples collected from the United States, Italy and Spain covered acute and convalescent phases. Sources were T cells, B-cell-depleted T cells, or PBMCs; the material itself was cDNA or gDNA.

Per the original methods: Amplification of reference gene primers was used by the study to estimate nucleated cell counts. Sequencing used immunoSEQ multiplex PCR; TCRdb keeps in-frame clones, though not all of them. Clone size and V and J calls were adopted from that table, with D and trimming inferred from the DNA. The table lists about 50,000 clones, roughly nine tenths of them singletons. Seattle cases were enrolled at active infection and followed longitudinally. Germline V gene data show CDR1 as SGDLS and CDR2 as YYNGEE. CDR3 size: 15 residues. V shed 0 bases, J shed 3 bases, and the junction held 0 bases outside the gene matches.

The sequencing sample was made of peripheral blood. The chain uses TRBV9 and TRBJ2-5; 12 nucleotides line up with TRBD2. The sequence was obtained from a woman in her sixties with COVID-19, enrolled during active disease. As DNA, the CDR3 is TGTGCCAGCAGCGTAGGACTAGCGGGGGAAGAGACCCAGTACTTC. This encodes CASSVGLAGEETQYF.